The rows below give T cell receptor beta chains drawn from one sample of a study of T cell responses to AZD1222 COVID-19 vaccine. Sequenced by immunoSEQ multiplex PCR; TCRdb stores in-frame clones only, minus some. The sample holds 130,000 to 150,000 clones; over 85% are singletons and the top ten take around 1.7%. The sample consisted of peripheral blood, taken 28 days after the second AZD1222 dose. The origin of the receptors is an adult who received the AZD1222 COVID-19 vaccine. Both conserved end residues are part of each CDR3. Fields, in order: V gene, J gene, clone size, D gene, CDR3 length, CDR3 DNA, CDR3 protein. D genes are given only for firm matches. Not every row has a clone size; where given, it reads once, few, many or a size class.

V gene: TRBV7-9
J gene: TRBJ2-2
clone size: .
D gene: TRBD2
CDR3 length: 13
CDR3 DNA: TGTGCCAGCCAGCGGGAGAACACCGGGGAGCTGTTTTTT
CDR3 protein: CASQRENTGELFF

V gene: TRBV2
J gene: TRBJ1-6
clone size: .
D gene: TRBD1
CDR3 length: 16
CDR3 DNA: TGTGCCACCTCACCGAACCGGGACAGGGGTAATTCACCCCTCCACTTT
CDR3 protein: CATSPNRDRGNSPLHF

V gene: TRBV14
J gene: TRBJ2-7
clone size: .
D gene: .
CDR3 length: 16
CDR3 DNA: TGTGCCAGCAGCCAAATAGCATGGGGAGCCTCCTACGAGCAGTACTTC
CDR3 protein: CASSQIAWGASYEQYF

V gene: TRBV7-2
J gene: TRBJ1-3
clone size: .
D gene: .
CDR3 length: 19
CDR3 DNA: TGTGCCAGCAGCTTAGCGAGAGGAGGACCGCGAGGGGCTGGAAACACCATATATTTT
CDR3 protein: CASSLARGGPRGAGNTIYF

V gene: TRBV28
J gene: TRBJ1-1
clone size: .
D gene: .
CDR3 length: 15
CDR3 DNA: TGTGCCAGCAGTCCCTCATGGGAAATGAACACTGAAGCTTTCTTT
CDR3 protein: CASSPSWEMNTEAFF

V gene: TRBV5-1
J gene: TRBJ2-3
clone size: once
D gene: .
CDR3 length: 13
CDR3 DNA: TGCGCCAGCAGCTTGGTGTTAGACGGCTCGTGGTATTTT
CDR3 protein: CASSLVLDGSWYF

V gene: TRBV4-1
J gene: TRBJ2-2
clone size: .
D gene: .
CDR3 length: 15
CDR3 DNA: TGCGCCAGCAGCCTGCAGGGAAGCGTAGCCGGGGAGCTGTTTTTT
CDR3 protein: CASSLQGSVAGELFF

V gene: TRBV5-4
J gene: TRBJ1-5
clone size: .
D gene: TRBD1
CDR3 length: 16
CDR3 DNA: TGTGCCAGCTGGGCACAGGGGGGATGGGGCAATCAGCCCCAGCATTTT
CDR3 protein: CASWAQGGWGNQPQHF

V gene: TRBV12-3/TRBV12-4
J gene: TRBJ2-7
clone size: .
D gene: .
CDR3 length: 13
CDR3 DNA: TGTGCCAGCTCTCGCGCCAGGACCGACGAGCAGTACTTC
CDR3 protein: CASSRARTDEQYF

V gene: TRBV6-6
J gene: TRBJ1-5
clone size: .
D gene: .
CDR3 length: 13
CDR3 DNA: TGTGCCAGCAGCCCAAATAGCAATCAGCCCCAGCATTTT
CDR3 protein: CASSPNSNQPQHF

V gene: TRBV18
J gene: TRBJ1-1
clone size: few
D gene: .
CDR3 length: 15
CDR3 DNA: TGTGCCAGCTCACCACGGGGTCCCTTTAACACTGAAGCTTTCTTT
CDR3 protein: CASSPRGPFNTEAFF

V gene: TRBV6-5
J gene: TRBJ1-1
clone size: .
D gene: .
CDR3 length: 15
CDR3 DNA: TGTGCCAGCACTTCCGGGACGATTATGAACACTGAAGCTTTCTTT
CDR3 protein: CASTSGTIMNTEAFF

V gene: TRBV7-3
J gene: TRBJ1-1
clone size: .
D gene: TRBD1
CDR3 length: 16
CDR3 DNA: TGTGCCAGCAGCTTAACTGGGACAGGGGGGGACACTGAAGCTTTCTTT
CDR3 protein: CASSLTGTGGDTEAFF

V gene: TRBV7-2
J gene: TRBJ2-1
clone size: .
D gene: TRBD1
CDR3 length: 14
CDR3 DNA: TGTGCCAGCAGCCCCCGGACAGGGTGGGATGAGCAGTTCTTC
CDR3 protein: CASSPRTGWDEQFF

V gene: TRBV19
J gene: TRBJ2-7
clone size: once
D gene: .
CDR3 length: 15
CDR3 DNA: TGTGCCAGTAGTAAAGGACAGACTTCCACCTACGAGCAGTACTTC
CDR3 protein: CASSKGQTSTYEQYF

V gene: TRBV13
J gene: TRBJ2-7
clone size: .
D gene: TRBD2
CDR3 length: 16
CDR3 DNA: TGTGCCAGCAGCTTCTCTAGGAGCGGGAGGTGGTACGAGCAGTACTTC
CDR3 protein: CASSFSRSGRWYEQYF

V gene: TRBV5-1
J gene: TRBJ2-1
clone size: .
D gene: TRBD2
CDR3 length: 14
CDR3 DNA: TGCGCCAGCAGCAGGACTAGCGGAGCTAATGAGCAGTTCTTC
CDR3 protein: CASSRTSGANEQFF

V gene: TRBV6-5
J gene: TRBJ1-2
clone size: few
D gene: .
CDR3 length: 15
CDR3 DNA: TGTGCCGGGCGGGCAGGGGCGCCCCGAAACTATGGCTACACCTTC
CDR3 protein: CAGRAGAPRNYGYTF

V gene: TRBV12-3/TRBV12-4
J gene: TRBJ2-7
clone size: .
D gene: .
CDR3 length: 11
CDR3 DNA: TGTGCCAGCAGTTCCTACTACGAGCAGTACTTC
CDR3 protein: CASSSYYEQYF

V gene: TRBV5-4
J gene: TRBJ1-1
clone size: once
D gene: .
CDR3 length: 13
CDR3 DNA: TGTGCCAGCAGCTTGGAGATGAACACTGAAGCTTTCTTT
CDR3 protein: CASSLEMNTEAFF

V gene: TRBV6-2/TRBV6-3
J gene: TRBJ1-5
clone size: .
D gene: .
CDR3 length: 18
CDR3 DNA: TGTGCCAGCAGTTACATTTCGGCAGGGGTCTATAGCAATCAGCCCCAGCATTTT
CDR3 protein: CASSYISAGVYSNQPQHF

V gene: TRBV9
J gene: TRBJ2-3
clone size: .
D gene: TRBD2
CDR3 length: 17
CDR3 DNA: TGTGCCAGCAGGCCAGGGACTAGCGGGAGGATTGCAGATACGCAGTATTTT
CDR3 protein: CASRPGTSGRIADTQYF

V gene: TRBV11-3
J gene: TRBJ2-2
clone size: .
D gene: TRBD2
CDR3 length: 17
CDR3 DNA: TGTGCCAGCAGCTTAGTGGGACTAGCGGGGGCCACCGGGGAGCTGTTTTTT
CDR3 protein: CASSLVGLAGATGELFF

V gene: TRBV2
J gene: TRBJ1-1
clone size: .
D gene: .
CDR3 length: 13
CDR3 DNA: TGTGCCAGCAGTGAGGAGGCCGGCACTGAAGCTTTCTTT
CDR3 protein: CASSEEAGTEAFF

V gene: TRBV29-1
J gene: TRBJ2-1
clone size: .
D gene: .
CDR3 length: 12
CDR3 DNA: TGCAGCGTAGAGACGGGATACAATGAGCAGTTCTTC
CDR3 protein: CSVETGYNEQFF

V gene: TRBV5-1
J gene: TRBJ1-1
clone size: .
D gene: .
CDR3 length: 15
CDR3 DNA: TGCGCCAGCAGACCGTTGCGGGGTCTAAACACTGAAGCTTTCTTT
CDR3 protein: CASRPLRGLNTEAFF

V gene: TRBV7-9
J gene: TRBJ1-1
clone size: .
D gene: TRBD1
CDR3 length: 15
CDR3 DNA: TGTGCCAGCAGCACTCGGACAGGGAAGGACACTGAAGCTTTCTTT
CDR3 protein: CASSTRTGKDTEAFF

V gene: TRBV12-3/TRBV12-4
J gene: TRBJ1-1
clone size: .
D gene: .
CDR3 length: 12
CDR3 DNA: TGTGCCAGCAGTCCGGGGGGGATTGAAGCTTTCTTT
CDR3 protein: CASSPGGIEAFF

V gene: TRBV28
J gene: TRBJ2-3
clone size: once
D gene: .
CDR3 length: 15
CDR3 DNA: TGTGCCAGCAGTTTAGCAGGGGCAAGCACAGATACGCAGTATTTT
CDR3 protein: CASSLAGASTDTQYF

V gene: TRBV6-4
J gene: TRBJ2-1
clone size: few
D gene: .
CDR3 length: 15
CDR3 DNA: TGTGCCAGCAGTGTGGGTAGCGGCGACTACAATGAGCAGTTCTTC
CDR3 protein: CASSVGSGDYNEQFF

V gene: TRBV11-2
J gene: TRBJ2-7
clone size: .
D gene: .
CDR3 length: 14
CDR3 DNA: TGTGCCAGCAGCTTAGATCCCGGTGTTGGCAGAATAAACTTC
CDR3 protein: CASSLDPGVGRINF

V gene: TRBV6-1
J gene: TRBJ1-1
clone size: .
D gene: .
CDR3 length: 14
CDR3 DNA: TGTGCCAGCAGTGAATCGAGAAGGGACACTGAAGCTTTCTTT
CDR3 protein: CASSESRRDTEAFF

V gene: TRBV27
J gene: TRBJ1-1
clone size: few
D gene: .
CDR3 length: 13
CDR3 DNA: TGTGCCAGCAGCATCCGACTGAACACTGAAGCTTTCTTT
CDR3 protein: CASSIRLNTEAFF

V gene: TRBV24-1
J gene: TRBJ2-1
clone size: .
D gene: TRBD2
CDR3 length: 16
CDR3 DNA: TGTGCCACCAGTGATCCTGGGGGGGAGGGATCCAATGAGCAGTTCTTC
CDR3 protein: CATSDPGGEGSNEQFF

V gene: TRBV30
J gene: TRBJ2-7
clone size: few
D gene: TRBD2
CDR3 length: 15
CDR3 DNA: TGTGCCTGGAGTTCTAGCGGGTACCTCTCCTACGAGCAGTACTTC
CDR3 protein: CAWSSSGYLSYEQYF

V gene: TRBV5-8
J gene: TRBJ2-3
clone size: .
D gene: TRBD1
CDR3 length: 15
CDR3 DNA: TGTGCCAGCAGCTTGCGGCAGGGGGCAACAGATACGCAGTATTTT
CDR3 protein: CASSLRQGATDTQYF

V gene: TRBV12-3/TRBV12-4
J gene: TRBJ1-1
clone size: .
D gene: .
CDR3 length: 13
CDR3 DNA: TGTGCCAGCAGTTTGGGCCCCGAAACTGAAGCTTTCTTT
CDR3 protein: CASSLGPETEAFF

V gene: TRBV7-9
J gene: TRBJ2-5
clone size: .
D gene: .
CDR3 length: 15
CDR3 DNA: TGTGCCAGCAGCTTATCTCGACCGGACCAAGAGACCCAGTACTTC
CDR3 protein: CASSLSRPDQETQYF

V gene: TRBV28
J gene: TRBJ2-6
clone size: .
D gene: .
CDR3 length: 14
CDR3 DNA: TGTGCCAGCAGTTTTGGTTTTGGGGCCAACGTCCTGACTTTC
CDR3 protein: CASSFGFGANVLTF

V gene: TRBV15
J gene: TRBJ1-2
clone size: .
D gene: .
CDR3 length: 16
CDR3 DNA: TGTGCCACCAGCCGGGGGGGCACAGGAGCTAACTATGGCTACACCTTC
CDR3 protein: CATSRGGTGANYGYTF

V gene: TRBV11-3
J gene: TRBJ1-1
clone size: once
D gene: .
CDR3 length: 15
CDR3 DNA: TGTGCCAGCAGCTTGCTCAATACAGAGAACACTGAAGCTTTCTTT
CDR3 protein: CASSLLNTENTEAFF

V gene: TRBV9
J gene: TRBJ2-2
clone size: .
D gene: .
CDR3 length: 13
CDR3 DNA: TGTGCCAGCAGCGGCAAGTTCAGCGGGGAGCTGTTTTTT
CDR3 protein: CASSGKFSGELFF

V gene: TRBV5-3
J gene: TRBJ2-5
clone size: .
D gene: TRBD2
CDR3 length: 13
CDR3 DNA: TGTGCCAGAAGCCCGGGACTAGCGGAGACCCAGTACTTC
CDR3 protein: CARSPGLAETQYF

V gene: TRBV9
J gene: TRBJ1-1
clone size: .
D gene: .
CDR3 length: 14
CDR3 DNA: TGTGCCAGCAGCGTAGACGGGGGTGTAACCGAAGCTTTCTTT
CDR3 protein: CASSVDGGVTEAFF

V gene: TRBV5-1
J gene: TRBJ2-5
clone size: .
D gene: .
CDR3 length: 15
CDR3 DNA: TGCGCCAGCACCGGTGACCTTTGGTACCAAGAGACCCAGTACTTC
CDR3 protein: CASTGDLWYQETQYF

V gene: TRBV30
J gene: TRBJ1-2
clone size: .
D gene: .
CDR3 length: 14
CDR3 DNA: TGTGCCTGGAGTGCCCTAGGGTTGGTCTATGGCTACACCTTC
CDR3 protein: CAWSALGLVYGYTF

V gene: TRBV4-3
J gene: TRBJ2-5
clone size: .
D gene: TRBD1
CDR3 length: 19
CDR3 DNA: TGCGCCAGCAGCCCTTCCATACGATCGTCAGGGGGCGTTGGTGTGACCCAGTACTTC
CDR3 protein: CASSPSIRSSGGVGVTQYF

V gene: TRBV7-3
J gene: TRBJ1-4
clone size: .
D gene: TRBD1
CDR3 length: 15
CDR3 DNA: TGTGCCAGCAGCTCTACAGGGGGCGACGGAGAAAAACTGTTTTTT
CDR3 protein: CASSSTGGDGEKLFF

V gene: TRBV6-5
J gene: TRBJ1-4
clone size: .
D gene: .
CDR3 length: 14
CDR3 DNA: TGTGCCACAGGTCGCCCAGCAACTAATGAAAAACTGTTTTTT
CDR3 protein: CATGRPATNEKLFF

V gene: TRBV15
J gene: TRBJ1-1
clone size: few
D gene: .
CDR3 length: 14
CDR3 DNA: TGTGCCACCAGCGCCCAGAGAGGGACCACTGAAGCTTTCTTT
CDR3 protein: CATSAQRGTTEAFF